The entry that follows covers one TCR beta chain sequence. This entry belongs to a study of blood T cell repertoires in COVID-19. Study-level background: COVID-19 samples from acute and convalescent phases originated in the United States, Italy and Spain.

Original processing notes: For nucleated cells, counts were estimated from reference gene primer amplification. Using immunoSEQ multiplex PCR, the repertoire was profiled, and TCRdb retains in-frame clones only, with some absent. From that table come the V and J calls and clone size; the DNA was used to work out D and trimming. The sample consists of some 330,000 clones, roughly 88% of them appearing once. The CDR3 is made up of 14 amino acids. CDR1 and CDR2 (germline): SGHDT, YYEEEE. Between the trimmed V and J ends, which lost 8 bases and 3 bases, there was a span of 15 bases. Participant-reported clinical history was the basis for cohort assignment. Cohort 3 recovered donors had two negative PCRs, clearance, or symptom resolution.

Input material: PBMCs or T cells enriched from blood (not recorded which). This chain connects TRBV5-6 to TRBJ2-1, with D possibly being TRBD1 (6 bases). The clonotype was recovered from a man aged 25-45 years who had recovered from COVID-19. This CDR3 reads CASGGPQGYNEQFF. In DNA form, the CDR3 reads TGTGCCAGTGGTGGGCCACAGGGCTACAATGAGCAGTTCTTC.